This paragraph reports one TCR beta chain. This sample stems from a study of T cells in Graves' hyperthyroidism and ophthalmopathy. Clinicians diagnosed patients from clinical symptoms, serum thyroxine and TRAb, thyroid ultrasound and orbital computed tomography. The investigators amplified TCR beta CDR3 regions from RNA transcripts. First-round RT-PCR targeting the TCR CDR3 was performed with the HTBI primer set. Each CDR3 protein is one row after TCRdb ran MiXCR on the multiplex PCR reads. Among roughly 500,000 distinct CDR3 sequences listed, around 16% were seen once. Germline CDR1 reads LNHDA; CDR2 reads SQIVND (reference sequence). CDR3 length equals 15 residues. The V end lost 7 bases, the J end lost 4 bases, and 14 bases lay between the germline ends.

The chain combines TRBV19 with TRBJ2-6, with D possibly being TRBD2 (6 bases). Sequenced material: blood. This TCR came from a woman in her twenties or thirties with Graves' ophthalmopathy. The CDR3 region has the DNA TGTGCCAGTACCCAGGCGGGGTCCGGGGCCAACGTCCTGACTTTC. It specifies CASTQAGSGANVLTF.